A selection of T cell receptor beta chains follows, all from one sample in a study of blood T cell repertoires in COVID-19. The table came from immunoSEQ multiplex PCR; TCRdb's copy has only in-frame clones and leaves some out. The sample includes about 140,000 clones, roughly 83% seen only once; the top ten take approximately 5.3%. Source material: PBMCs or T cells enriched from blood (not recorded which). These receptors were taken from a man in his 70s who had been exposed to COVID-19. The CDR3 runs from the conserved cysteine through the conserved F or W. A D gene is named only where the DNA matches it firmly. Size is omitted from some rows. Given values are once, few, many or a class for expanded clones.

D | J | size | V | DNA | CDR3
- | TRBJ2-7 | - | TRBV11-2 | TGTGCCAGCAGCTTTGGAGATGAGCAGTACTTC | CASSFGDEQYF
- | TRBJ2-3 | - | TRBV10-3 | TGTGCCATCAGTGAGACAGGAACTAGCACAGATACGCAGTATTTT | CAISETGTSTDTQYF
TRBD1 | TRBJ1-2 | - | TRBV5-4 | TGTGCCAGCAGCGCGCGGACAGGGGATGAGAGCTACACCTTC | CASSARTGDESYTF
TRBD1 | TRBJ2-4 | once | TRBV19 | TGTGCCAGTAGCACGACAGGGGCTAAAAACATTCAGTACTTC | CASSTTGAKNIQYF
- | TRBJ2-2 | - | TRBV7-2 | TGTGCCAGCAGCTTAGCAGGGGGCACCGGGGAGCTGTTTTTT | CASSLAGGTGELFF
TRBD2 | TRBJ2-7 | - | TRBV19 | TGTGCCAGTAGTATTCGCGGGAGCCCCTACGAGCAGTACTTC | CASSIRGSPYEQYF
- | TRBJ1-6 | few | TRBV19 | TGTGCCAGTAGCCCGGGAAACCTATCACCCCTCCACTTT | CASSPGNLSPLHF
TRBD1 | TRBJ2-7 | - | TRBV6-5 | TGTGCCAGCAGACCTGGACAGGGGGCCTACGAGCAGTACTTC | CASRPGQGAYEQYF
- | TRBJ2-3 | - | TRBV6-5 | TGTGCCAGCAGCTCCTTAGCGACTAGCACAGATACGCAGTATTTT | CASSSLATSTDTQYF
TRBD1 | TRBJ2-3 | - | TRBV7-2 | TGTGCCAGCAGCTTGGTCCAGGGGGCTATCACAGATACGCAGTATTTT | CASSLVQGAITDTQYF
TRBD1 | TRBJ2-7 | - | TRBV9 | TGTGCCAGCAGCGTAGATGTTGGACAGGGGTATGAGCAGTACTTC | CASSVDVGQGYEQYF
- | TRBJ2-7 | few | TRBV11-2 | TGTGCCAGCAGCTTACGGTTGAGCTCCTACGAGCAGTACTTC | CASSLRLSSYEQYF
TRBD1 | TRBJ1-5 | - | TRBV7-2 | TGTGCCAGCACCCAGGGGGTAGGCTATCAGCCCCAGCATTTT | CASTQGVGYQPQHF
TRBD2 | TRBJ2-5 | - | TRBV3-1/TRBV3-2 | TGTGCCAGCAGCCACCGAGGGAGGGGCCGGGAGACCCAGTACTTC | CASSHRGRGRETQYF
- | TRBJ1-5 | - | TRBV19 | TGTGCCAGTAGTATATCCCCACAGGGCCTACAGCCCCAGCATTTT | CASSISPQGLQPQHF
TRBD1 | TRBJ2-2 | few | TRBV6-5 | TGTGCCATCCGACAGGGGCCGAGGACCGGGGAGCTGTTTTTT | CAIRQGPRTGELFF
TRBD2 | TRBJ2-5 | once | TRBV3-1/TRBV3-2 | TGTGCCAGCAGCCAAGATATTAGCGGGGGATGCTTAGAGACCCAGTACTTC | CASSQDISGGCLETQYF
- | TRBJ1-2 | - | TRBV5-4 | TGTGCCAGCAGCTTGGTAGGGGTAGGCTACACCTTC | CASSLVGVGYTF
- | TRBJ2-2 | - | TRBV6-5 | TGTGCCAGCAGTCCCCGGGTCCAGAACACCGGGGAGCTGTTTTTT | CASSPRVQNTGELFF
- | TRBJ1-3 | - | TRBV2 | TGTGCCAGCAGTCGAAATACAGGCTCTGGAAACACCATATATTTT | CASSRNTGSGNTIYF
- | TRBJ1-1 | - | TRBV19 | TGTGCCAGTAGTCCCAGGGAACGGCAGGGGAGAACTGAAGCTTTCTTT | CASSPRERQGRTEAFF
- | TRBJ1-2 | - | TRBV3-1/TRBV3-2 | TGTGCCAGCAGCCCCTATGGCGGGGCCAACTATGGCTACACCTTC | CASSPYGGANYGYTF
- | TRBJ1-5 | - | TRBV6-2/TRBV6-3 | TGTGCCAGCAGTCCCCGACAGGCTAATAGCAATCAGCCCCAGCATTTT | CASSPRQANSNQPQHF
TRBD1 | TRBJ2-7 | - | TRBV12-3/TRBV12-4 | TGTGCCAGCAGACGAACAGGGGGCTACGAGCAGTACTTC | CASRRTGGYEQYF
TRBD2 | TRBJ2-3 | - | TRBV5-6 | TGTGCCAGCAGCTTCGAGGGACTAGCGGGGGTTCATACGCAGTATTTT | CASSFEGLAGVHTQYF
- | TRBJ2-3 | - | TRBV27 | TGTGCCAGCAGTTTGGGACTCGTCCCCACAGATACGCAGTATTTT | CASSLGLVPTDTQYF
TRBD1 | TRBJ1-4 | - | TRBV18 | TGTGCCAGCTCATCGGGACAGGGAGGCGAAAAACTGTTTTTT | CASSSGQGGEKLFF
- | TRBJ2-7 | - | TRBV27 | TGTGCCAGCAGTTTATCGCCCAGGGGTGGGTACGAGCAGTACTTC | CASSLSPRGGYEQYF
- | TRBJ1-1 | - | TRBV28 | TGTGCCAGCAGTCCGATAACACCCACTGAAGCTTTCTTT | CASSPITPTEAFF
TRBD1 | TRBJ1-1 | few | TRBV27 | TGTGCCAGCCACGACTTGACAGGGCTTGACACTGAAGCTTTCTTT | CASHDLTGLDTEAFF
- | TRBJ1-5 | - | TRBV18 | TGTGCCAGCTCACCGGGCAGGATTAGCAATCAGCCCCAGCATTTT | CASSPGRISNQPQHF
- | TRBJ2-7 | - | TRBV28 | TGTGCCAGCAGCCTCTCCGGGACACTTACCTACGAGCAGTACTTC | CASSLSGTLTYEQYF
TRBD1 | TRBJ2-6 | few | TRBV2 | TGTGCCAGCAGTGACGGGACAGGGGGGATTGGTGGGGCCAACGTCCTGACTTTC | CASSDGTGGIGGANVLTF
TRBD2 | TRBJ2-3 | - | TRBV6-2/TRBV6-3 | TGTGCCAGCAGCCGGACTAGCGGGGACACAGATACGCAGTATTTT | CASSRTSGDTDTQYF
- | TRBJ1-1 | - | TRBV6-6 | TGTGCCAGCAGTTACTTATTGACAGAGATGAACACTGAAGCTTTCTTT | CASSYLLTEMNTEAFF
- | TRBJ1-5 | - | TRBV30 | TGTGCCTGGAGTGAAGGAGTTTTCAATCAGCCCCAGCATTTT | CAWSEGVFNQPQHF
- | TRBJ1-1 | once | TRBV6-5 | TGTGCCAGCAGTTACTCGATTAGAGACACTGAAGCTTTCTTT | CASSYSIRDTEAFF
- | TRBJ2-5 | - | TRBV7-2 | TGTGCCAGCAGCGACCCCCGGGGGACCCAGTACTTC | CASSDPRGTQYF
TRBD1 | TRBJ1-1 | - | TRBV29-1 | TGCAGCGTTGACAGGGGGGAACGAACTGAAGCTTTCTTT | CSVDRGERTEAFF
TRBD1 | TRBJ1-1 | - | TRBV27 | TGTGCCAGCAGTCCCCGGGGACAGGCGAACACTGAAGCTTTCTTT | CASSPRGQANTEAFF
- | TRBJ1-1 | - | TRBV6-5 | TGTGCCAGCAGTTACCAGGCAGGCAAGAACACTGAAGCTTTCTTT | CASSYQAGKNTEAFF
TRBD1 | TRBJ1-3 | - | TRBV18 | TGTGCCAGCTCCCCACGCGACAGGGCTGGAAACACCATATATTTT | CASSPRDRAGNTIYF